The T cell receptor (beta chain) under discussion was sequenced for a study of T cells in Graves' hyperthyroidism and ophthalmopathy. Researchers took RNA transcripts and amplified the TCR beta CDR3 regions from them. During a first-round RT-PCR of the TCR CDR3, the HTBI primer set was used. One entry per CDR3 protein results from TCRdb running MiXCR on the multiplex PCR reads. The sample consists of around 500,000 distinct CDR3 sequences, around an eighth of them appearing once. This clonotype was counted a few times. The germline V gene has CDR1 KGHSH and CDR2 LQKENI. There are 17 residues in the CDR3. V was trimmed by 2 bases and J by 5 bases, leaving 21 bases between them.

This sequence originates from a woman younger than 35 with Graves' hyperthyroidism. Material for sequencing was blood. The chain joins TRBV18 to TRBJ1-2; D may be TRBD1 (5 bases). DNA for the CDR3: TGTGCCAGCTCACCAGTTCCAGCCACGGACGGGGGTTATGGCTACACCTTC. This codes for CASSPVPATDGGYGYTF.